The 28 T cell receptor beta chains listed next were all sequenced from one sample in a study of T cells in Graves' hyperthyroidism and ophthalmopathy. RNA transcripts yielded amplified TCR beta CDR3 regions. RT-PCR in the first round (using the HTBI primer set) targeted the TCR CDR3. TCRdb ran MiXCR on the multiplex PCR reads and lists one entry per CDR3 protein. In the table there are about 600,000 distinct CDR3 sequences, about a sixth of which are singletons. Sample: blood. These receptors were taken from a woman aged 40-49 years with Graves' ophthalmopathy.

V and J are TRBV7-9 and TRBJ2-1; D unresolved. V lost 2 bases to trimming and J lost 1 base, with 6 bases between them. The CDR3 loop spans 14 amino acids. Per germline, CDR1 SEHNR and CDR2 FQNEAQ (reference sequence). CDR3 sequence: CASSLYGSYNEQFF. The CDR3 DNA reads TGTGCCAGCAGCTTATACGGTTCCTACAATGAGCAGTTCTTC.

The gene calls are TRBV19 and TRBJ1-2, with D possibly being TRBD1 (5 bases). CDR1 LNHDA and CDR2 SQIVND come from the germline V gene (reference sequence). The CDR3 has 15 amino acids. V was trimmed by 5 bases and J by 3 bases, leaving 16 bases between them. The chain's CDR3 is CASSRQVSQDYGYTF. CDR3 DNA sequence: TGTGCCAGTAGTCGTCAAGTGTCACAGGACTATGGCTACACCTTC. The full variable domain, in which reference TRBV19 and TRBJ1-2 provide the parts outside the CDR3, is DGGITQSPKYLFRKEGQNVTLSCEQNLNHDAMYWYRQDPGQGLRLIYYSQIVNDFQKGDIAEGYSVSREKKESFPLTVTSAQKNPTAFYLCASSRQVSQDYGYTFGSGTRLTVV.

V usage is TRBV7-8 and J usage is TRBJ2-1; 9 bases align to TRBD2. Germline lookup yields CDR1 SGHVS and CDR2 FQNEAQ. The V gene end was trimmed by 5 bases and the J gene end by 7 bases; junction bases not matched to a gene: 9. The CDR3 loop spans 15 amino acids. The chain's CDR3 is CASSQMAGGGNEQFF. The CDR3 coding sequence is TGTGCCAGCAGCCAGATGGCGGGGGGGGGGAATGAGCAGTTCTTC.

This clonotype was found a few times. The V gene is TRBV28, the J gene TRBJ2-2; D unclear. CDR1 is MDHEN and CDR2 is SYDVKM in the germline V gene. V lost 3 bases and J 3 bases, leaving 8 bases between the germline ends. The CDR3 spans 14 residues. This CDR3 is CASSFSKDTGELFF. Written as DNA, the CDR3 is TGTGCCAGCAGTTTTTCCAAGGACACCGGGGAGCTGTTTTTT.

There are many counts of this clonotype. V and J are TRBV5-1 and TRBJ1-1; D not certain. V was shortened by 4 bases and J by 1 base, with 11 bases between the two germline ends. Germline CDR1 is SGHRS and CDR2 is YFSETQ. This CDR3 is built from 14 residues. DNA of the CDR3: TGCGCCAGCAGCCTACTGGCTGGGAACACTGAAGCTTTCTTT. Residues: CASSLLAGNTEAFF.

The gene calls are TRBV19 and TRBJ2-2; perhaps TRBD1 as D (5 bases). This CDR3 region has 14 residues. The germline V and J ends were trimmed by 3 bases and 1 base, with 6 bases remaining between them. The germline V gene encodes CDR1 LNHDA and CDR2 SQIVND (reference sequence). Here the CDR3 reads CASSMQGNTGELFF. In nucleotides, the CDR3 is TGTGCCAGTAGTATGCAGGGGAACACCGGGGAGCTGTTTTTT.

V and J are TRBV5-1 and TRBJ1-3; D uncertain. The CDR3 contains 14 residues. V lost 0 bases and J lost 8, with 12 bases in between. The germline CDR1 and CDR2 sequences are SGHRS and YFSETQ. The CDR3 DNA follows: TGCGCCAGCAGCTTGGGGACTAATTCGGACACCATATATTTT. Translated: CASSLGTNSDTIYF.

For the CDR3, the DNA is TGTGCCAGCACCGAACCTACTAGCGGGAGTGTGTGGGGTTACAATGAGCAGTTCTTC. Its protein product is CASTEPTSGSVWGYNEQFF. The chain joins TRBV28 to TRBJ2-1, with 11 nucleotides matching TRBD2. CDR3 size: 19 residues. Per germline, CDR1 MDHEN and CDR2 SYDVKM. The V segment lost 7 bases and the J segment 4 bases; nucleotides outside the gene matches: 18.

This clonotype was observed a few times. V usage is TRBV2 and J usage is TRBJ2-1, with 10 bases that match TRBD2. With V trimmed by 8 bases and J by 10 bases, 14 bases remained unmatched. CDR3 length: 15 residues. Germline lookup yields CDR1 SNHLY and CDR2 FYNNEI. The CDR3 DNA is TGTGCCAGCCTTTACCTAGCGGGGGTCCAAGGGGAGCAGTTCTTC. Amino acids: CASLYLAGVQGEQFF.

The chain carries TRBV6-1 and TRBJ1-2; possible D gene TRBD1, 6 bases. This CDR3 is 15 amino acids long. Germline CDR1 is MNHNS and CDR2 is SASEGT. Trimming pared 6 bases from V and 2 bases from J, leaving 16 bases between. The CDR3 region has the DNA TGTGCCAGCAGGGCCTGGGAAGGACAGAACTATGGCTACACCTTC. As protein: CASRAWEGQNYGYTF.

This clonotype was detected many times. V and J are TRBV12-3 or TRBV12-4 and TRBJ1-2; TRBD1 matches 7 bases. Losses at the gene ends were 4 bases for V and 3 bases for J; bases not matched to a gene: 14. This CDR3 contains 17 residues. The DNA of the CDR3 is TGTGCCAGCAGTTCCCCCCGAGAAGGGGGCTTTCACTATGGCTACACCTTC. The encoded protein is CASSSPREGGFHYGYTF.

This clonotype has ten or more counts. The chain carries TRBV28 and TRBJ2-7; 9 nucleotides line up with TRBD1. CDR1 is MDHEN and CDR2 is SYDVKM in the germline V gene. V shed 5 bases and J 3 bases; nucleotides not matched to a gene: 8. This CDR3 comprises 15 residues. CDR3 DNA: TGTGCCAGCAGTCCGCCGGGGACAGGGCTCTACGAGCAGTACTTC. It encodes CASSPPGTGLYEQYF.

This clonotype was counted many times. The chain carries TRBV18 and TRBJ2-7; D may match TRBD1 or TRBD2 (5 bases each). Germline V gene data show CDR1 as KGHSH and CDR2 as LQKENI. The V gene lost 1 base and the J gene lost 0 bases, with 10 bases spanning the gap. CDR3 length: 15 amino acids. The CDR3 nucleotides read TGTGCCAGCTCACCACGGGGGTCAACCTCCTACGAGCAGTACTTC. Translated: CASSPRGSTSYEQYF.

In DNA, the CDR3 is TGCAGTGCTCCCCTTGGGGGGACTAGCCTTACAGATACGCAGTATTTT. This codes for CSAPLGGTSLTDTQYF. The chain combines TRBV20-1 with TRBJ2-3, with TRBD2 matching 9 bases. CDR1 and CDR2 from the germline V gene are DFQATT and SNEGSKA (reference sequence). Trimming removed 5 bases from V and 3 bases from J; junction bases left unmatched: 12. This CDR3 has 16 residues.

This clonotype has just a few counts. V is TRBV28 and J is TRBJ2-7, with D possibly being TRBD2 (5 bases). From germline, CDR1 is MDHEN and CDR2 SYDVKM. The V gene lost 5 bases and the J gene lost 2 bases, with 10 bases spanning the gap. This CDR3 spans 13 amino acids. The CDR3 DNA reads as TGTGCCAGCAGTCGACTAACCCCCTACGAGCAGTACTTC. It specifies CASSRLTPYEQYF.

In this sample, this clonotype turned up many times. The chain has TRBV20-1 and TRBJ2-7; no reliable D call. This CDR3 region has 15 residues. Germline V CDR1 and CDR2: DFQATT, SNEGSKA (reference sequence). V gave up 0 bases and J gave up 2 bases, with 14 bases separating them. The CDR3 sequence: CSAREPIERTYEQYF. The CDR3 DNA reads TGCAGTGCTAGAGAGCCCATAGAAAGAACCTACGAGCAGTACTTC.

This clonotype was picked up one time. The CDR3, as DNA: TGTGCCAGCAGTGACGGACAGGCAAATGAAAAACTGTTTTTT. Its translation: CASSDGQANEKLFF. The rearrangement uses TRBV2 and TRBJ1-4, with 7 bases identical to TRBD1. The ends lost 3 bases at V and 5 bases at J; junction bases unmatched: 3. Germline-derived CDR1 and CDR2 are SNHLY and FYNNEI. The CDR3 runs to 14 residues.

The V and J genes are TRBV6-1 and TRBJ1-3, with 9 positions matching TRBD1. V lost 7 bases, J lost 1 base, and 2 bases stayed unmatched. This CDR3 has 14 amino acids. Germline CDR1 MNHNS, CDR2 SASEGT. CDR3 sequence (DNA): TGTGCCAGCATAGACAGGGGGTCTGGAAACACCATATATTTT. This codes for CASIDRGSGNTIYF.

This clonotype came up many times. The rearrangement uses TRBV12-3 or TRBV12-4 and TRBJ2-7; possible D gene TRBD2, 6 bases. CDR3 length: 9 residues. Trimming removed 11 bases from V and 6 bases from J, with 8 bases in between. CDR3 sequence reads: CAGRGEQYF. DNA for the CDR3: TGTGCCGGGCGGGGCGAGCAGTACTTC.

In its sample, this clonotype was seen a few times. V usage is TRBV11-2 and J usage is TRBJ2-5; D is undetermined. From germline, CDR1 is SGHAT and CDR2 FQNNGV. V was clipped by 1 base and J by 1 base, with 10 bases between them. This CDR3 spans 15 amino acids. The CDR3 DNA reads TGTGCCAGCAGCTTAGGGGGTGCCCCCCAAGAGACCCAGTACTTC. It yields the protein CASSLGGAPQETQYF.

This chain joins TRBV6-1 and TRBJ1-4; no clear D gene. CDR1 MNHNS and CDR2 SASEGT come from the germline V gene. The CDR3 runs to 16 residues. V lost 2 bases and J 0 bases, leaving 10 bases between the germline ends. CDR3 bases: TGTGCCAGCAGTGAAAGAGTGTGGGCAACTAATGAAAAACTGTTTTTT. Residues: CASSERVWATNEKLFF.

This clonotype was found many times. The chain has TRBV18 and TRBJ1-1; D gene ambiguous. This CDR3 is built from 15 residues. Per the germline V gene, CDR1 is KGHSH and CDR2 is LQKENI. With 5 bases removed from V and 1 base from J, the gap between germline ends came to 14 bases. The CDR3 protein is CASSRVSQTNTEAFF. For the CDR3, the DNA is TGTGCCAGCTCAAGAGTCTCCCAGACGAACACTGAAGCTTTCTTT.

This clonotype appeared many times. The CDR3 sequence is CAGDRGGETQYF. The DNA of the CDR3 is TGTGCCGGAGACAGGGGGGGAGAGACCCAGTACTTC. This sequence joins TRBV30 and TRBJ2-5; 9 positions agree with TRBD1. Trimming cost V 8 bases and J 4 bases; bases outside gene matches: 5. This CDR3 region has 12 residues. In germline, CDR1 is GTSNPN, CDR2 SVGIG (reference sequence).

As regards this clonotype: Given a much more abundant clone one base away, this may be a read error. The CDR3 protein is CASSQDTNTEAFF. The CDR3 DNA reads as TGTGCCAGCAGCCAAGATACGAACACTGAAGCTTTCTTT. The chain employs TRBV14 and TRBJ1-1; no definite D call. V lost 0 bases and J lost 1, with 3 bases in between. This CDR3 contains 13 residues. Germline lookup yields CDR1 SGHDN and CDR2 FVKESK.

The chain employs TRBV20-1 and TRBJ1-2, with 7 bases aligning to TRBD1. The length of the CDR3 is 15 residues. Germline assignment: CDR1 DFQATT and CDR2 SNEGSKA (reference sequence). J gave up 4 bases and V 4 bases, and 12 bases lay outside the gene matches. CDR3 sequence: CSAKQGRGFFYGYTF. Written as DNA, the CDR3 is TGCAGTGCTAAACAGGGGAGAGGGTTCTTCTATGGCTACACCTTC.

This clonotype has more than one count but fewer than ten. The rearrangement joins TRBV12-3 or TRBV12-4 to TRBJ1-4; D is unresolved. Trimming shortened V by 6 bases and J by 4 bases, and 3 bases separated the two germline ends. The CDR3 loop spans 11 amino acids. The CDR3 DNA reads as TGTGCCAGCAGCCGTAATGAAAAACTGTTTTTT. Encoded protein: CASSRNEKLFF.

The chain joins TRBV3-1 to TRBJ1-5; 8 positions agree with TRBD1. Germline-derived CDR1 and CDR2 are LGHDT and YNNKEL (reference sequence). With 1 base clipped from V and 7 bases from J, the junction kept 9 bases outside the gene matches. This CDR3 comprises 16 residues. Here the CDR3 DNA reads TGTGCCAGCAGCCAAGGAATTGCAGGGGGCGGACAGCCCCAGCATTTT. It encodes CASSQGIAGGGQPQHF.

This clonotype has a count of ten or more. This rearrangement joins TRBV5-5 to TRBJ2-5, with 7 bases lining up with TRBD2. V shed 3 bases and J 2 bases; nucleotides not matched to a gene: 1. The length of the CDR3 is 13 residues. Germline V gene data show CDR1 as SGHKS and CDR2 as YYEKEE (reference sequence). In nucleotides, the CDR3 is TGTGCCAGCAGCTCCGGGAGGCAAGAGACCCAGTACTTC. The encoded protein is CASSSGRQETQYF.